The sequence of this TCR beta chain was determined in a study of blood T cell repertoires in COVID-19. On the study more broadly: There were acute and convalescent COVID-19 samples, and they came from the United States, Italy and Spain. In each case, the material was cDNA or gDNA derived from T cells, B-cell-depleted T cells, or PBMCs.

Trimming at V came to 0 bases and at J to 2 bases, leaving 4 bases not matched to a gene. Germline lookup yields CDR1 SGDLS and CDR2 YYNGEE. There are 16 residues in the CDR3. Authors' analysis steps: For nucleated cells, counts were estimated from reference gene primer amplification. The method was immunoSEQ multiplex PCR; TCRdb's version includes in-frame clones alone and lacks a portion of them. The V and J calls and clone size were taken over from that table, and D and trimming were inferred from the DNA. Counted here are about 250,000 clones, about 83% occurring once; the ten biggest clones make up more than 5.5%.

The V gene is TRBV9, the J gene TRBJ2-3; 9 nucleotides align to TRBD2. Source material: peripheral blood. This sequence was found in a human donor in a cohort sampled during active COVID-19. The CDR3 loop reads CASSVALAGSTDTQYF. CDR3 sequence (DNA): TGTGCCAGCAGCGTAGCGCTAGCGGGGTCCACAGATACGCAGTATTTT.